The 17 T cell receptor beta chains reported below all come from one sample, sequenced in a study of Tregs in tolerant kidney transplant recipients. Repertoires were generated with immunoSEQ multiplex PCR, while TCRdb's copy carries only in-frame clones and drops some. The sample lists fewer than 95,000 clones, approximately 93% occurring once. Recipients received nonmyeloablative bone marrow transplants from related graft donors, with transient mixed chimerism. The specimen comprised CD4+ T cells from blood (PBMCs), sampled 12 months after the transplant. The origin of the receptors is a human patient who received a combined kidney and bone marrow transplant. Some T cells may possibly be graft donor cells.

The gene calls are TRBV11-3 and TRBJ2-3, with 9 bases identical to TRBD2. The ends lost 5 bases at V and 2 bases at J; junction bases unmatched: 8. Looked up from germline, CDR1 is SGHNT and CDR2 is YENEEA. The CDR3 runs to 16 residues. The CDR3 reads CASSRGAGGITDTQYF. CDR3 DNA sequence: TGTGCCAGCAGCCGCGGGGCGGGAGGGATCACAGATACGCAGTATTTT. Supplemented by reference TRBV11-3 and TRBJ2-3, the full variable domain reads EAGVVQSPRYKIIEKKQPVAFWCNPISGHNTLYWYLQNLGQGPELLIRYENEEAVDDSQLPKDRFSAERLKGVDSTLKIQPAELGDSAVYLCASSRGAGGITDTQYFGPGTRLTVL.

The rearrangement joins TRBV7-3 to TRBJ2-2, with 11 bases identical to TRBD1. Germline CDR1 SGHTA, CDR2 FQGTGA. The CDR3 runs 16 residues. Trimming at V came to 5 bases and at J to 5 bases, leaving 7 bases not matched to a gene. The CDR3 reads CASSKRGQGVTGELFF. The CDR3 DNA sequence: TGTGCCAGCAGCAAACGGGGACAGGGGGTTACCGGGGAGCTGTTTTTT.

As concerns this clone: Other DNA sequences from this sample encode an identical CDR3 as well. The chain recombines TRBV6-1 with TRBJ1-6; D unresolved. The germline V gene has CDR1 MNHNS and CDR2 SASEGT. Deletions cut 4 bases from V and 0 bases from J, with 10 bases between. The CDR3 sequence is 16 residues long. CDR3: CASSGGGGSYNSPLHF. The CDR3 DNA follows: TGTGCCAGCAGTGGGGGAGGCGGCTCCTATAATTCACCCCTCCACTTT.

The rearrangement uses TRBV5-1 and TRBJ2-7; 9 nucleotides align to TRBD1. V was pared by 3 bases and J by 2 bases, with 9 bases of the junction left unmatched. This CDR3 has 16 amino acids. CDR1 and CDR2 (germline): SGHRS, YFSETQ. The CDR3 DNA follows: TGCGCCAGCAGCTCCCGCCTAGGGGACAGGGCCTACGAGCAGTACTTC. Its protein is CASSSRLGDRAYEQYF.

V usage is TRBV19 and J usage is TRBJ1-5, with 9 nucleotides matching TRBD1. CDR3 length: 13 amino acids. The J segment lost 10 bases and the V segment lost 4 bases, leaving 5 bases of the junction unmatched. CDR1 LNHDA and CDR2 SQIVND come from the germline V gene (reference sequence). The DNA for the CDR3 is TGTGCCAGTAGTAGGGACAGGGATAATCCCCAGCATTTT. It translates to CASSRDRDNPQHF.

This clone appeared a single time. This chain links TRBV30 with TRBJ1-3; D remains unclear. Looked up from germline, CDR1 is GTSNPN and CDR2 is SVGIG (reference sequence). The CDR3 covers 13 residues. The V end was cut by 3 bases, the J end by 0 bases, with 6 bases between. The CDR3 reads CAWSSYSGNTIYF. The CDR3 region has the DNA TGTGCCTGGAGCTCTTACTCTGGAAACACCATATATTTT.

V and J are TRBV7-2 and TRBJ2-2, with 8 nucleotides matching TRBD2. This CDR3 is 15 amino acids long. V was pared by 3 bases and J by 3 bases, with 3 bases of the junction left unmatched. The germline V gene encodes CDR1 SGHTA and CDR2 FQGNSA. This chain's CDR3 is CASSFSGTYTGELFF. CDR3 DNA sequence: TGTGCCAGCAGCTTTAGCGGGACCTACACCGGGGAGCTGTTTTTT.

V usage is TRBV4-2 and J usage is TRBJ2-2; TRBD2 agrees at 7 bases. The CDR3 runs 20 residues. The junction had 18 bases not matched to a gene; V was cut back by 0 bases and J by 5 bases. Germline assignment: CDR1 LGHNA and CDR2 YNFKEQ. CDR3 in DNA: TGTGCCAGCAGCCAAGATATAGGATGGGGGGGGGTTTCAGGTACCGGGGAGCTGTTTTTT. Translated: CASSQDIGWGGVSGTGELFF.

The rearrangement joins TRBV6-5 to TRBJ2-5; 12 nucleotides match TRBD2. CDR1 is MNHEY and CDR2 is SVGAGI in the germline V gene. This CDR3 region has 15 residues. V dropped 4 bases and J dropped 5; count of bases not matched to a gene: 5. For the CDR3, the DNA is TGTGCCAGCAGTTCTAGCGGGAGGGCCTATGAGACCCAGTACTTC. Translated, it gives CASSSSGRAYETQYF.

V is TRBV11-3 and J is TRBJ2-3, with D unclear. Between the trimmed V and J ends, which lost 2 bases and 3 bases, there was a span of 6 bases. Germline CDR1 SGHNT, CDR2 YENEEA. The length of the CDR3 is 13 residues. CDR3 in DNA: TGTGCCAGCAGCTTACTAGGAACAGATACGCAGTATTTT. Translated: CASSLLGTDTQYF.

The chain joins TRBV6-1 to TRBJ2-7; D remains ambiguous. Trimming shortened V by 1 base and J by 5 bases, and 9 bases separated the two germline ends. This CDR3 has 13 residues. Germline values: CDR1 MNHNS, CDR2 SASEGT. The CDR3 reads CASSEVFVDEQYF. CDR3 DNA sequence: TGTGCCAGCAGTGAAGTTTTCGTCGACGAGCAGTACTTC.

This chain uses TRBV27 with TRBJ2-7, with TRBD2 identical over 7 bases. Germline CDR1 is MNHEY and CDR2 is SMNVEV (reference sequence). The CDR3 covers 13 residues. Germline trimming cut 8 bases from V and 4 bases from J; bases unmatched to any gene: 8. The CDR3 region is CASAGAGSYEQYF. The CDR3 bases are TGTGCCAGCGCCGGAGCGGGGTCTTACGAGCAGTACTTC.

The chain uses TRBV19 and TRBJ1-1; D is possibly TRBD1 (6 bases). V was clipped by 7 bases and J by 12 bases, with 24 bases between them. The CDR3 length is 14 residues. CDR1 LNHDA and CDR2 SQIVND come from the germline V gene (reference sequence). The CDR3 loop is CASMGVRGALRTFF. CDR3 sequence (DNA): TGTGCCAGTATGGGCGTGCGGGGGGCTTTGAGGACTTTCTTT. The full variable domain, in which reference TRBV19 and TRBJ1-1 provide the parts outside the CDR3, is DGGITQSPKYLFRKEGQNVTLSCEQNLNHDAMYWYRQDPGQGLRLIYYSQIVNDFQKGDIAEGYSVSREKKESFPLTVTSAQKNPTAFYLCASMGVRGALRTFFGQGTRLTVV.

The rearrangement joins TRBV19 to TRBJ1-4, with 9 bases identical to TRBD1. The CDR3 runs 15 residues. The V and J ends lost 3 bases and 6 bases, in that order; junction bases with no gene match: 5. Looked up from germline, CDR1 is LNHDA and CDR2 is SQIVND (reference sequence). The chain's CDR3 is CASSITQGADEKLFF. The DNA of the CDR3 is TGTGCCAGTAGTATCACACAGGGGGCGGATGAAAAACTGTTTTTT.

This clone has a handful of counts. The DNA for the CDR3 is TGCGCCAGCAGCCAAGACGCCGGGACTAGCGGGCCGGGAGATACGCAGTATTTT. Its translation is CASSQDAGTSGPGDTQYF. V and J are TRBV4-1 and TRBJ2-3; 12 nucleotides align to TRBD2. This CDR3 spans 18 amino acids. V trimming: 0 bases; J trimming: 5 bases; junction bases outside the gene matches: 9. Germline V gives CDR1 MGHRA, CDR2 YSYEKL.

In this sample, this clone turned up once. The V call is TRBV28, the J call TRBJ1-5; D unclear. The CDR3 has 15 residues. Trimming removed 4 bases from V and 0 bases from J, with 10 bases in between. Germline lookup yields CDR1 MDHEN and CDR2 SYDVKM. As DNA, the CDR3 is TGTGCCAGCAGTTCGTGGGCGTATAGCAATCAGCCCCAGCATTTT. Protein product: CASSSWAYSNQPQHF.

This rearrangement joins TRBV7-7 to TRBJ1-3; 9 nucleotides line up with TRBD1. CDR3 length equals 17 residues. V shed 6 bases and J 4 bases; nucleotides not matched to a gene: 13. The germline CDR1 and CDR2 sequences are SSHAT and FNYEAQ (reference sequence). CDR3 residues: CASRSQGQGPSGNTIYF. The CDR3 coding sequence is TGTGCCAGCAGGTCCCAGGGACAGGGCCCTTCGGGAAACACCATATATTTT.